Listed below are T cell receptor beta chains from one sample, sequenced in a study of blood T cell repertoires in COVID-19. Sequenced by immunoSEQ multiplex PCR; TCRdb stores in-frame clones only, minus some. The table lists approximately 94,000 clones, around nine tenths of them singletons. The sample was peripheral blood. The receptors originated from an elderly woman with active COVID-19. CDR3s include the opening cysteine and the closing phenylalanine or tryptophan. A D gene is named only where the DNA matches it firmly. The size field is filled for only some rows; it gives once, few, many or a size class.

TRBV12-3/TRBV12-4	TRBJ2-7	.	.	TGTGCCAGCAGTTTTGCGTACGAGCAGTACTTC	CASSFAYEQYF
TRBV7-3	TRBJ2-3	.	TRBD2	TGTGCCAGCAGCCCATTAGGGACTAGCGGGGTCACAGATACGCAGTATTTT	CASSPLGTSGVTDTQYF
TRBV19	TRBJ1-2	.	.	TGTGCCAGACTCGACAGTGCTCACTATGGCTACACCTTC	CARLDSAHYGYTF
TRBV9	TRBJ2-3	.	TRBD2	TGTGCCAGCAGCGCGTCTGGCGGGAGGAGAACAGATACGCAGTATTTT	CASSASGGRRTDTQYF
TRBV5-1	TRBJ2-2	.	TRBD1	TGCGCCAGCAGCTACACAGGGGGCGGGGAGCTGTTTTTT	CASSYTGGGELFF
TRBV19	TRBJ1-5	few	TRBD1	TGTGCCAGTAGTTCGCCCCGGGACAGGGGGCGTCAGCCCCAGCATTTT	CASSSPRDRGRQPQHF
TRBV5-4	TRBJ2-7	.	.	TGTGCCAGCAGACAGCGTCTAGGGGCAATCGAGCAGTACTTC	CASRQRLGAIEQYF
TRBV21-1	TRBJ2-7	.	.	TGTGCCAGCACCCAAACCAACCCAGACGGGAATCGACCCTACGAGCAGTACTTC	CASTQTNPDGNRPYEQYF
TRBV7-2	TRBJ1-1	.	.	TGTGCCAGCAGCGCGACAGTGAACACTGAAGCTTTCTTT	CASSATVNTEAFF
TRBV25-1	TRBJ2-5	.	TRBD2	TGTGCCAGCAGTGAATCTGGGAGGGGACAAGAGACCCAGTACTTC	CASSESGRGQETQYF
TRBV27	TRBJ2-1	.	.	TGTGCCAGCAGTTTATACGGAGCGGAGGGTAGTAATGAGCAGTTCTTC	CASSLYGAEGSNEQFF
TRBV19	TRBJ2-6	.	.	TGTGCCAGTGGAAGGACAGTTCCCACCTCTGGGGCCAACGTCCTGACTTTC	CASGRTVPTSGANVLTF
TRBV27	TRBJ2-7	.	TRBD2	TGTGCCAGCAGTTTAACCCTAGCGGGAGTTCAGGAGCAGTACTTC	CASSLTLAGVQEQYF
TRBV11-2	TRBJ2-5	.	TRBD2	TGTGCCAGCAGCAACCAGGGACTAGCGGGAGAGACCCAGTACTTC	CASSNQGLAGETQYF
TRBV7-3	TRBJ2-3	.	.	TGTGCCAGCAGCCCCCTCAGCACAGATGCGCAGTATTTT	CASSPLSTDAQYF
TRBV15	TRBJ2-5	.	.	TGTGCCACCAGGTTAGTTCCACTGGAGACCCAGTACTTC	CATRLVPLETQYF
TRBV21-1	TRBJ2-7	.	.	TGTGCCAGCAGCAACTTAGGGGGAGAAGTCGAGCAGTACTTC	CASSNLGGEVEQYF
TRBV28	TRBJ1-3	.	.	TGTGCCAGCAGTTTTAGGGGCGTAGGAAACACCATATATTTT	CASSFRGVGNTIYF
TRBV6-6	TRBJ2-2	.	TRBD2	TGTGCCAGCAGTCCTAGCGGGAAGGCTTCCGGGGAGCTGTTTTTT	CASSPSGKASGELFF
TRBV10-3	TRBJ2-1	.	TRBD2	TGTGCCATCAGGTCGGGACTAGCGGGAGCCTCCTACAATGAGCAGTTCTTC	CAIRSGLAGASYNEQFF
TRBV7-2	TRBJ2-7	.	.	TGTGCCAGCAGCTTACTAAAAAGCTACGAGCAGTACTTC	CASSLLKSYEQYF
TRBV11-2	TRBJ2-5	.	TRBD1	TGTGCCAGCAGCTTGGGGGACAGGGGGCGCAAAGAGACCCAGTACTTC	CASSLGDRGRKETQYF
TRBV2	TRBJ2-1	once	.	TGTGCCAGAAGCCGATTGGACAATGAGCAGTTCTTC	CARSRLDNEQFF
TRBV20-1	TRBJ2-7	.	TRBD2	TGCAGTGCTAGTGGGACTAGCGGGAGGTACGAGCAGTACTTC	CSASGTSGRYEQYF
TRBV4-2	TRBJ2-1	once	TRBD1	TGTGCCAGCAGCCAAACCCAGGGGGAATACAATGAGCAGTTCTTC	CASSQTQGEYNEQFF
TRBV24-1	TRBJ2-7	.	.	TGTGCCACCAGTGATCCCGGCCGCGGGTCCGAGCAGTACTTC	CATSDPGRGSEQYF
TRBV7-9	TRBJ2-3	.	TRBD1	TGTGCCAGCAGCCTTATATTCGGACAGGGCAACACAGATACGCAGTATTTT	CASSLIFGQGNTDTQYF
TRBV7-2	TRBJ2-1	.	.	TGTGCCAGCAGCCCATCCCCACAAGTCAATGAGCAGTTCTTC	CASSPSPQVNEQFF
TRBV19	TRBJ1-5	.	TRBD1	TGTGCCAGTAGGGGAACAGGGGCTCCTAGCAATCAGCCCCAGCATTTT	CASRGTGAPSNQPQHF
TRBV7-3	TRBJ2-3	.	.	TGTGCCAGCAGCCTAGGTCGAGGGGATACGCAGTATTTT	CASSLGRGDTQYF
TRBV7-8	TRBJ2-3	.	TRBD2	TGTGCCAGCAGCTTAGTAGCGGGACGTAGCACAGATACGCAGTATTTT	CASSLVAGRSTDTQYF
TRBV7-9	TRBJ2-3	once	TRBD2	TGTGCCAGCAGCTTAGCAGAGCGGGAGGGCTTATCAGATACGCAGTATTTT	CASSLAEREGLSDTQYF
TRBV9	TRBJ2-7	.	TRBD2	TGTGCCAGCAGCGTAGATGGGAGGGGTCCGTACGAGCAGTACTTC	CASSVDGRGPYEQYF
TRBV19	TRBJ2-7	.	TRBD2	TGTGCCAGTAGTACGACTAGCGGGAGGGTAGTCCACGAGCAGTACTTC	CASSTTSGRVVHEQYF
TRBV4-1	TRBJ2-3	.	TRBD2	TGCGCCAGCACCAATCCCCCAGCGGGGAGCACAGATACGCAGTATTTT	CASTNPPAGSTDTQYF
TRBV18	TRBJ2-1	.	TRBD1	TGTGCCAGCTCACCCGACAGGGGACCCTCCTACAATGAGCAGTTCTTC	CASSPDRGPSYNEQFF
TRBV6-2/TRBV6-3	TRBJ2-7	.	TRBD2	TGTGCCAGCAGCGGGACTAGCGGGAGGTGGACCTACGAGCAGTACTTC	CASSGTSGRWTYEQYF
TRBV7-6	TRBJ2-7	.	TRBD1	TGTGCCAGCAGCTTAACAGGGGCCCAAGAGTCCGAGCAGTACTTC	CASSLTGAQESEQYF
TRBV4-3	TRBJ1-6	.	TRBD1	TGCGCCAGCAGCCAGGGACAGCCCTACTATAATTCACCCCTCCACTTT	CASSQGQPYYNSPLHF
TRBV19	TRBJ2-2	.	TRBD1	TGTGCCAGTAGTTTACCGGGACAGCTAACCGGGGAGCTGTTTTTT	CASSLPGQLTGELFF
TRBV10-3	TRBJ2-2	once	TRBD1	TGTGCCATCAGTGAGGGACAGGGAACCTCCGCCGGGGAGCTGTTTTTT	CAISEGQGTSAGELFF